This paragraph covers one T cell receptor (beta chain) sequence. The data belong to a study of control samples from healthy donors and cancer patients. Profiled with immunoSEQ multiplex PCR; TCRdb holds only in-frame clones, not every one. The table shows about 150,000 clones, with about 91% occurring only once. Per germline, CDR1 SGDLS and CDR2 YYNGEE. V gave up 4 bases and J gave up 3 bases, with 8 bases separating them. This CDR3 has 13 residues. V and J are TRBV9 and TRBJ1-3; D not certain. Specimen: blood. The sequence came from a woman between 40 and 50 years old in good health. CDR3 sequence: CASSSGNGNTIYF. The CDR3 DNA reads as TGTGCCAGCAGCTCCGGAAATGGAAACACCATATATTTT.